What follows describes a single TCR beta chain. The data were obtained in a study of blood T cell repertoires in COVID-19. J gave up 12 bases and V 5 bases, and 21 bases lay outside the gene matches. The CDR3 spans 18 residues. Germline loops: CDR1 MNHNY, CDR2 SVGAGI (reference sequence). Per the original data handling: Reference gene primers were amplified, and this amplification served to estimate nucleated cell counts. Only in-frame clones appear in the TCRdb table, and some are missing; sequencing was by immunoSEQ multiplex PCR. The V and J calls and clone size are taken from that table; D and trimming were inferred from the DNA. The sample lists 54,000 or so clones; more than 70% were seen once.

The sequencing sample was made of peripheral blood. The clonotype originates from an elderly woman with acute or convalescent COVID-19. The genes are TRBV6-6 and TRBJ2-1, with TRBD2 matching over 11 bases. The CDR3 nucleotides read TGTGCCAGCAGTCGAACAAATTTACTCGCTAGCGGGGGGCCCGGGCAGTTCTTC. Its protein is CASSRTNLLASGGPGQFF.